This record concerns one T cell receptor beta chain sequence. Original analysis: It was from reference gene primer amplification that nucleated cell counts were estimated. Generated by immunoSEQ multiplex PCR, the TCRdb table keeps only in-frame clones and is missing some. That table gives V, J and clone size, and the DNA gave D and trimming. Of 100,000 to 150,000 clones listed, around 88% were seen once; the top ten hold about 0.9%. The data stem from a study of blood T cell repertoires in COVID-19. Study in general: The United States, Italy and Spain were the sources of the acute and convalescent COVID-19 samples. T cells, B-cell-depleted T cells, or PBMCs supplied cDNA or gDNA.

V lost 4 bases, J lost 13 bases, and 9 bases stayed unmatched. The CDR3 has 13 amino acids. CDR1 and CDR2 (germline): SGHNT, YENEEA. The chain uses TRBV11-3 and TRBJ1-2; 10 bases are shared with TRBD1. The clonotype was recovered from a woman aged 45-59 years with active or convalescent COVID-19. Sequencing used peripheral blood. The CDR3 DNA sequence: TGTGCCAGCAGCTACACGGGACAGGGGTCCCCCACCTTC. Amino acids: CASSYTGQGSPTF. The full variable domain, rest sourced from reference TRBV11-3 and TRBJ1-2, is EAGVVQSPRYKIIEKKQPVAFWCNPISGHNTLYWYLQNLGQGPELLIRYENEEAVDDSQLPKDRFSAERLKGVDSTLKIQPAELGDSAVYLCASSYTGQGSPTFGSGTRLTVV.